This T cell receptor (beta chain) was identified during a study of radiotherapy plus CTLA-4 blockade in lung cancer. Enrolled patients, whose metastatic non-small-cell lung cancer was chemo-refractory, received focal radiation plus CTLA-4 blockade with ipilimumab. Profiled with immunoSEQ multiplex PCR; TCRdb holds only in-frame clones, not every one. The data contain 50,000 or so clones, 65% to 80% of them singletons. CDR3 length equals 15 residues. The V and J ends lost 10 bases and 0 bases respectively, with 16 bases between them. Germline lookup yields CDR1 LNHDA and CDR2 SQIVND (reference sequence).

The sequence came from a human donor with non-small cell lung cancer who had a partial response to radiotherapy plus ipilimumab. The specimen was peripheral blood, collected from a patient treated with radiotherapy plus ipilimumab. The J gene is TRBJ1-3, the V gene TRBV19; TRBD1 is a possible D gene (6 bases). The DNA of the CDR3 is TGTGCCACATCCCGACAGGCAAGCTCTGGAAACACCATATATTTT. Protein product: CATSRQASSGNTIYF.